These 8 T cell receptor beta chains were all obtained from the same sample, sequenced in a study of cytotoxic CD8 clonotypes in ibrutinib-treated CLL. Libraries were prepared by immunoSEQ multiplex PCR; TCRdb keeps only in-frame clonotypes and omits some of them. The top ten hold 26% of the sample, which has 6,500 to 7,000 clones, 70% to 75% seen once. The sample in question was PBMCs, obtained before ibrutinib treatment. The source of these receptors is a human donor with chronic lymphocytic leukemia.

This chain uses TRBV9 with TRBJ1-1; D is uncertain. This CDR3 has 13 residues. The germline CDR1 and CDR2 sequences are SGDLS and YYNGEE. V lost 2 bases, J lost 0 bases, and 5 bases lay in between. The chain's CDR3 is CASSVQVNTEAFF. The CDR3 DNA reads TGTGCCAGCAGCGTCCAAGTGAACACTGAAGCTTTCTTT.

This rearrangement joins TRBV14 to TRBJ2-5; D is perhaps TRBD1 (6 bases). CDR3 length: 16 amino acids. Germline V gene lookup returns CDR1 SGHDN and CDR2 FVKESK. The V end was cut by 1 base, the J end by 1 base, with 13 bases between. The CDR3 DNA reads as TGTGCCAGCAGCCAAGCGGACAGAGGGTTCCAAGAGACCCAGTACTTC. Encoded protein: CASSQADRGFQETQYF.

This chain links TRBV27 with TRBJ1-5; no definite D call. Looked up from germline, CDR1 is MNHEY and CDR2 is SMNVEV (reference sequence). The CDR3 runs to 16 residues. The V end lost 1 base, the J end lost 0 bases, and 10 bases lay between the germline ends. This chain's CDR3 is CASSLLSGDSNQPQHF. DNA for the CDR3: TGTGCCAGCAGTTTATTAAGCGGGGATAGCAATCAGCCCCAGCATTTT.

The V call is TRBV7-9, the J call TRBJ1-1; D not resolved. The germline V and J ends were trimmed by 3 bases and 0 bases, with 5 bases remaining between them. Germline V gives CDR1 SEHNR, CDR2 FQNEAQ (reference sequence). This CDR3 region has 13 residues. The CDR3 bases are TGTGCCAGCAGCTTGACGATGAACACTGAAGCTTTCTTT. Protein product: CASSLTMNTEAFF.

This clone has a handful of counts. The chain is built from TRBV2 and TRBJ2-1, with 15 bases matching TRBD2. The CDR3 loop spans 14 amino acids. From germline, CDR1 is SNHLY and CDR2 FYNNEI. Unmatched junction bases numbered 11, after V lost 8 bases and J lost 15 bases. The CDR3 loop reads CASLGLAGGRRAFF. The CDR3 DNA reads as TGTGCCAGCCTCGGACTAGCGGGGGGGCGACGGGCGTTCTTC.

This clone occurred a few times. CDR3 loop: CASSLDRGVHGYTF. The CDR3 DNA follows: TGTGCCAGTAGCCTGGACAGGGGTGTCCATGGCTACACCTTC. V gene TRBV19 combines with J gene TRBJ1-2; 9 nucleotides align to TRBD1. This CDR3 is built from 14 residues. Germline V gives CDR1 LNHDA, CDR2 SQIVND (reference sequence). Trimming at V came to 6 bases and at J to 6 bases, leaving 8 bases not matched to a gene.

This sequence joins TRBV9 and TRBJ1-5; D gene unclear. V shed 8 bases and J shed 4 bases, with 10 bases lying between them. Looked up from germline, CDR1 is SGDLS and CDR2 is YYNGEE. The CDR3 extends over 12 amino acids. DNA for the CDR3: TGTGCCAGTTCACGGGGAAATCAGCCCCAGCATTTT. Amino acid sequence: CASSRGNQPQHF.

This chain joins TRBV5-6 and TRBJ1-2; possibly TRBD1 for D (5 bases). Germline V lookup: CDR1 SGHDT, CDR2 YYEEEE. V lost 1 base and J lost 1, with 11 bases in between. The CDR3 runs to 15 residues. The CDR3, as DNA: TGTGCCAGCAGCTTGCAGGGCCGGATTAACTATGGCTACACCTTC. As protein: CASSLQGRINYGYTF.